This T cell receptor (beta chain) is drawn from a study of control samples from healthy donors and cancer patients. Data came from immunoSEQ multiplex PCR; TCRdb stores just in-frame clones and leaves some out. The table records roughly 84,000 clones, around 92% of them present only once. The V end lost 6 bases, the J end lost 7 bases, and 9 bases lay between the germline ends. The CDR3 has 11 amino acids. CDR1 and CDR2 (germline): MGHRA, YSYEKL. V usage is TRBV4-1 and J usage is TRBJ1-1, with D possibly matching TRBD1 (5 bases). The origin of this receptor is a man aged 45-65 years in good health. Source material: blood. The CDR3 loop reads CASRGGNEAFF. Written as DNA, the CDR3 is TGCGCCAGCAGGGGGGGGAATGAAGCTTTCTTT.